The rows below give T cell receptor beta chains drawn from one sample of a study of cytomegalovirus exposure and HLA in healthy donors. Generated by immunoSEQ multiplex PCR, the TCRdb table keeps only in-frame clones and is missing some. The top ten clones hold around 2.6% of a sample with about 97,000 clones, approximately 87% of them seen once. Sequenced: PBMCs. These receptors originate from a man in his forties or fifties in good health and CMV-seronegative. The CDR3 runs from the conserved cysteine through the conserved F or W. A D gene is named only where the DNA matches it firmly. Some rows have no size entry. The others give once, few or many, or a class for an expanded clone.

clone size	D gene	V gene	J gene	CDR3 protein	CDR3 DNA
-	-	TRBV4-3	TRBJ1-2	CASSQATDTNYGYTF	TGCGCCAGCAGCCAAGCGACAGACACTAACTATGGCTACACCTTC
once	TRBD2	TRBV7-3	TRBJ2-3	CASSSLAALGGGDTQYF	TGTGCCAGCAGCTCACTAGCGGCCCTAGGAGGGGGAGATACGCAGTATTTT
-	-	TRBV7-9	TRBJ1-4	CSSSWAEKLFF	TGTTCCAGCAGCTGGGCCGAAAAACTGTTTTTT
-	TRBD1	TRBV5-4	TRBJ2-7	CASSLKGQVSYEQYF	TGTGCCAGCAGCTTGAAAGGACAGGTCTCCTACGAGCAGTACTTC
-	-	TRBV27	TRBJ2-1	CASSPSGVRNEQFF	TGTGCCAGCAGTCCTTCAGGGGTTCGCAATGAGCAGTTCTTC
-	TRBD1	TRBV4-1	TRBJ1-2	CASSQDWAMGQTYGYTF	TGCGCCAGCAGCCAAGATTGGGCGATGGGACAGACTTATGGCTACACCTTC
-	-	TRBV27	TRBJ1-2	CASSLTENYGYTF	TGTGCCAGCAGTTTAACCGAGAACTATGGCTACACCTTC
-	TRBD1	TRBV15	TRBJ1-4	CATRSIIVGQGHEKLFF	TGTGCCACCAGGTCGATCATCGTGGGACAGGGTCATGAAAAACTGTTTTTT
-	TRBD2	TRBV4-1	TRBJ2-5	CASSQRSDGGEKTQYF	TGCGCCAGCAGCCAACGGAGTGACGGGGGGGAAAAGACCCAGTACTTC
-	-	TRBV7-3	TRBJ1-3	CAGSLGPAISGNTIYF	TGTGCCGGCAGCTTAGGGCCAGCAATCTCTGGAAACACCATATATTTT
-	-	TRBV19	TRBJ1-6	CASSIQQGSNSPLHF	TGTGCCAGTAGTATCCAACAGGGATCCAATTCACCCCTCCACTTT
few	-	TRBV11-1	TRBJ1-1	CASSLAASPGAFF	TGTGCCAGCAGCTTAGCGGCCAGCCCGGGTGCTTTCTTT
-	-	TRBV19	TRBJ1-4	CASSIGRVEKLFF	TGTGCCAGTAGTATTGGCAGGGTAGAAAAACTGTTTTTT
-	TRBD1	TRBV6-1	TRBJ2-7	CASSGGGTGSYEQYF	TGTGCCAGCAGTGGGGGGGGGACAGGGTCCTACGAGCAGTACTTC
-	TRBD1	TRBV7-2	TRBJ1-2	CASSRGQGGGGYGYTF	TGTGCCAGCAGCCGTGGACAGGGTGGGGGTGGCTATGGCTACACCTTC
once	-	TRBV9	TRBJ2-5	CASSVARRGQETQYF	TGTGCCAGCAGCGTAGCTCGGCGGGGCCAAGAGACCCAGTACTTC
-	TRBD1	TRBV6-4	TRBJ2-7	CASSGGQGDPYEQYF	TGTGCCAGCAGCGGCGGACAGGGGGACCCCTACGAGCAGTACTTC